These T cell receptor beta chains were read from a single sample in a study of T cell responses to AZD1222 COVID-19 vaccine. Only in-frame clones appear in the TCRdb table, and some are missing; sequencing was by immunoSEQ multiplex PCR. The sample gives about 110,000 clones, 90% to 95% of which show up once; around 2% is in the top ten. Sequenced here: peripheral blood, sampled on day 0 of AZD1222 vaccination. These receptors were obtained from an adult in good health. The CDR3 runs from the conserved cysteine through the conserved F or W. A D gene is named only where the DNA matches it firmly. Expanded clones are given a class, and other clones once, few, many or no size at all.

d_gene,j_gene,v_gene,abundance,CDR3aa,CDR3nt
NA,TRBJ1-5,TRBV12-3/TRBV12-4,NA,CASSAQGSQPQHF,TGTGCCAGCAGTGCTCAAGGAAGTCAGCCCCAGCATTTT
NA,TRBJ2-3,TRBV4-1,NA,CASSQSGTGAADTQYF,TGCGCCAGCAGCCAGTCCGGGACTGGGGCGGCAGATACGCAGTATTTT
TRBD2,TRBJ2-5,TRBV15,NA,CATSRDRASGRETQYF,TGTGCCACCAGCAGAGATAGGGCTAGCGGTCGAGAGACCCAGTACTTC
NA,TRBJ2-7,TRBV15,NA,CATSRGLSSYEQYF,TGTGCCACCAGCAGGGGTTTGTCGAGTTACGAGCAGTACTTC
TRBD1,TRBJ1-2,TRBV29-1,NA,CSTGTGGNYGYTF,TGCAGCACGGGGACAGGGGGAAACTATGGCTACACCTTC
NA,TRBJ1-5,TRBV4-1,NA,CASSQEDWANQPQHF,TGCGCCAGCAGCCAAGAGGATTGGGCAAATCAGCCCCAGCATTTT
TRBD2,TRBJ2-3,TRBV7-3,NA,CASSLNSGVVDTQYF,TGTGCCAGCAGCTTAAATAGCGGGGTGGTGGATACGCAGTATTTT
NA,TRBJ2-3,TRBV2,NA,CASCNDRTDTQYF,TGTGCCAGCTGTAATGATAGGACAGATACGCAGTATTTT
TRBD1,TRBJ2-7,TRBV3-1/TRBV3-2,NA,CASSQADRVSGEQYF,TGTGCCAGCAGCCAGGCGGACAGGGTGTCTGGCGAGCAGTACTTC
TRBD1,TRBJ2-7,TRBV19,NA,CASSSLTGNVYEQYF,TGTGCCAGTAGTAGCTTGACAGGGAACGTCTACGAGCAGTACTTC
NA,TRBJ2-3,TRBV7-2,NA,CASSLGGAATDTQYF,TGTGCCAGCAGCTTAGGGGGGGCGGCTACAGATACGCAGTATTTT
TRBD1,TRBJ2-2,TRBV18,NA,CASSRDRASTGELFF,TGTGCCAGCTCACGAGACAGGGCCTCAACCGGGGAGCTGTTTTTT
TRBD1,TRBJ1-6,TRBV5-4,NA,CASSLSQGVGSPLHF,TGTGCCAGCAGCCTTTCCCAGGGGGTAGGATCACCCCTCCACTTT
TRBD2,TRBJ2-1,TRBV3-1/TRBV3-2,NA,CASSQGGSSYNEQFF,TGTGCCAGCAGCCAAGGCGGGAGCTCCTACAATGAGCAGTTCTTC
NA,TRBJ2-7,TRBV6-2/TRBV6-3,NA,CASSSRLEPYEQYF,TGTGCCAGCAGTTCCCGACTGGAACCGTACGAGCAGTACTTC
NA,TRBJ2-2,TRBV19,once,CASSRGDSNTGELFF,TGTGCCAGTAGTAGGGGGGATTCGAACACCGGGGAGCTGTTTTTT
TRBD1,TRBJ2-7,TRBV2,NA,CASSGDSPYEQYF,TGTGCCAGCAGTGGGGACAGTCCCTACGAGCAGTACTTC
NA,TRBJ2-3,TRBV6-5,NA,CASKLGGGPTDTQYF,TGTGCCAGCAAACTCGGCGGGGGCCCCACAGATACGCAGTATTTT
NA,TRBJ1-4,TRBV4-3,NA,CASSQEKGRTLREKLFF,TGCGCCAGCAGCCAAGAAAAGGGTCGCACCTTGCGAGAAAAACTGTTTTTT
NA,TRBJ1-1,TRBV6-5,NA,CASSQGRGTEAFF,TGTGCCAGCAGTCAGGGGAGAGGGACTGAAGCTTTCTTT
NA,TRBJ1-3,TRBV7-9,NA,CASRLGGYGNTIYF,TGTGCCAGCAGGTTGGGGGGATACGGAAACACCATATATTTT
NA,TRBJ2-4,TRBV28,few,CASSKGAQDIQYF,TGTGCCAGCAGTAAAGGGGCTCAAGACATTCAGTACTTC
TRBD2,TRBJ2-1,TRBV7-2,few,CASSPSGGLYHEQFF,TGTGCCAGCAGCCCGAGCGGGGGGCTATATCATGAGCAGTTCTTC
NA,TRBJ2-7,TRBV9,NA,CASSPRVGGAHSYEQYF,TGTGCCAGCAGCCCGAGGGTGGGGGGGGCACACTCCTACGAGCAGTACTTC
NA,TRBJ1-5,TRBV7-8,NA,CASSLGYLSTAGSNQPQHF,TGTGCCAGCAGCTTAGGTTATTTAAGTACCGCAGGGAGCAATCAGCCCCAGCATTTT
NA,TRBJ1-5,TRBV4-1,NA,CASSQAGDYNQPQHF,TGCGCCAGCAGCCAAGCAGGGGACTACAATCAGCCCCAGCATTTT
TRBD1,TRBJ1-3,TRBV4-3,once,CASSQTGGTSGNTIYF,TGCGCCAGCAGCCAAACAGGGGGCACGTCTGGAAACACCATATATTTT
NA,TRBJ1-2,TRBV11-2,NA,CASSPRAGATGYTF,TGTGCCAGCAGCCCCCGAGCGGGGGCGACTGGCTACACCTTC
TRBD1,TRBJ1-2,TRBV29-1,once,CSVDPQGASFNYGYTF,TGCAGCGTTGACCCTCAGGGGGCTTCTTTTAACTATGGCTACACCTTC
NA,TRBJ1-1,TRBV11-2,NA,CASSLVGGNTEAFF,TGTGCCAGCAGCTTAGTGGGGGGGAACACTGAAGCTTTCTTT
NA,TRBJ2-1,TRBV7-9,once,CASQKTQVSSYNEQFF,TGTGCCAGCCAAAAAACACAGGTGAGCTCCTACAATGAGCAGTTCTTC
NA,TRBJ2-3,TRBV4-1,NA,CASNPNGAGGTDTQYF,TGCGCCAGCAACCCGAACGGGGCTGGGGGCACAGATACGCAGTATTTT
NA,TRBJ1-2,TRBV6-4,NA,CASSDTALTGERGGGYTF,TGTGCCAGCAGCGATACCGCTTTGACCGGGGAGCGAGGTGGTGGCTACACCTTC
NA,TRBJ1-1,TRBV2,NA,CASSYAIEAFF,TGTGCCAGCAGTTATGCCATTGAAGCTTTCTTT
NA,TRBJ1-2,TRBV7-9,once,CASSSGLTLNYGYTF,TGTGCCAGCAGCTCGGGACTGACTTTAAACTATGGCTACACCTTC
NA,TRBJ2-7,TRBV30,NA,CAWSKSQGIEQYF,TGTGCCTGGAGCAAATCGCAGGGTATAGAGCAGTACTTC
TRBD2,TRBJ2-7,TRBV20-1,NA,CSASSSGRLYEQYF,TGCAGTGCTAGTTCCAGCGGGAGGCTCTACGAGCAGTACTTC
NA,TRBJ1-1,TRBV11-2,NA,CASSEQGPNTEAFF,TGTGCCAGCAGCGAACAGGGCCCAAACACTGAAGCTTTCTTT
NA,TRBJ1-1,TRBV7-9,NA,CASSLQGEAFF,TGTGCCAGCAGCTTACAGGGTGAGGCTTTCTTT
NA,TRBJ1-1,TRBV19,NA,CASRGTEAFF,TGTGCCAGCAGGGGCACTGAAGCTTTCTTT